The present TCR beta chain was sequenced within a study of blood T cell repertoires in COVID-19. In the study overall: Spain, Italy and the United States supplied samples that represented acute and convalescent COVID-19. T cells, B-cell-depleted T cells, or PBMCs supplied cDNA or gDNA.

The Seattle patients, enrolled during active infection, were followed longitudinally. TCRdb keeps only in-frame clones here, not all; method: immunoSEQ multiplex PCR. The sample shows approximately 90,000 clones, 65% to 85% of them seen only once. CDR3 size: 10 residues. Germline V gene lookup returns CDR1 SNHLY and CDR2 FYNNEI. The V end lost 11 bases, the J end lost 9 bases, and 13 bases lay between the germline ends. Material for sequencing was peripheral blood. The clonotype was recovered from a man aged 65 to 85 with COVID-19, enrolled during active disease. V gene TRBV2 combines with J gene TRBJ1-1, with D uncertain. For the CDR3, the DNA is TGTGCCGCAGCGGTGACGAAAGCTTTCTTT. Protein: CAAAVTKAFF.